Shown below are 3 T cell receptor beta chains from a single sample sequenced in a study of blood T cell repertoires in COVID-19. Profiled with immunoSEQ multiplex PCR; TCRdb holds only in-frame clones, not every one. The table lists under 200,000 clones, 80% to 85% of them singletons. Sequenced: peripheral blood. The receptors shown here come from a human donor with acute or convalescent COVID-19. The donor label of this sample is uncertain.

This sequence joins TRBV15 and TRBJ2-5; no firm D call. V was clipped by 1 base and J by 3 bases, with 9 bases between them. Germline V gene data show CDR1 as LNHNV and CDR2 as YYDKDF (reference sequence). This CDR3 spans 14 amino acids. The CDR3 nucleotides are TGTGCCACCAGCAGAGGAGGCACCGAAGAGACCCAGTACTTC. Its protein is CATSRGGTEETQYF.

The chain is built from TRBV2 and TRBJ1-2; a possible D gene is TRBD1 (5 bases). CDR1 is SNHLY, CDR2 FYNNEI, per germline. Trimming took off 6 bases at V and 3 bases at J, with 11 bases between the two ends. There are 13 residues in the CDR3. The CDR3 loop reads CASSVTGDYGYTF. The CDR3 DNA follows: TGTGCCAGCAGCGTCACGGGGGACTATGGCTACACCTTC.

The V and J genes are TRBV19 and TRBJ2-6; D remains ambiguous. V shed 0 bases and J shed 4 bases, with 7 bases lying between them. Germline assignment: CDR1 LNHDA and CDR2 SQIVND (reference sequence). The length of the CDR3 is 15 residues. The chain's CDR3 is CASSIEKPGANVLTF. CDR3 DNA: TGTGCCAGTAGTATAGAAAAGCCAGGGGCCAACGTCCTGACTTTC.